One and the same sample provided the 27 T cell receptor beta chains below, sequenced in a study of vaccination and CD4 T cells after COVID-19. Treatment given: approximately nine-day PBMC culture with coronavirus spike peptide pools or control peptides (ViraFEST assay). Sequenced with the Oncomine TCR Beta short-read assay was DNA taken from cultured CD4+ T cells. A single record per CDR3 protein comes from TCRdb applying MiXCR to the PCR reads. The data show around 13,000 distinct CDR3 sequences, with 20% to 25% seen just once and 15% to 20% held by the top ten. These receptors are not linked to any known antigen. The material sequenced was CD4+ T cells from blood, cultured in vitro, taken after SARS-CoV-2 vaccination. Receptors were obtained from a human donor who had recovered from COVID-19.

V gene TRBV12-3 or TRBV12-4 combines with J gene TRBJ2-5; TRBD2 might be the D (6 bases). This CDR3 is built from 12 residues. V was cut by 8 bases and J by 4 bases, with 11 bases left in between. This CDR3 reads CASGRRGETQYF. CDR3 coding DNA: TGTGCCAGCGGTCGGCGGGGAGAGACCCAGTACTTC.

This chain joins TRBV19 and TRBJ2-3; 10 bases are shared with TRBD2. This CDR3 has 17 amino acids. The V gene end was trimmed by 4 bases and the J gene end by 2 bases; junction bases not matched to a gene: 9. The germline gives CDR1 LNHDA, CDR2 SQIVND (reference sequence). The CDR3 spells CASSTDLAGDFTDTQYF. CDR3 DNA: TGTGCCAGTAGTACAGATCTAGCGGGAGATTTCACAGATACGCAGTATTTT.

The V gene is TRBV28, the J gene TRBJ1-6; unclear D gene. V was pared by 5 bases and J by 10 bases, with 12 bases between. From germline, CDR1 is MDHEN and CDR2 SYDVKM. The CDR3 totals 13 residues. DNA for the CDR3: TGTGCCAGCAGTCCTGGTCCGGGATCACCCCTCCACTTT. As protein: CASSPGPGSPLHF.

By frequency in the sample, this clonotype is medium-sized. V usage is TRBV20-1 and J usage is TRBJ2-2, with 9 bases aligning to TRBD2. Germline CDR1 is DFQATT and CDR2 is SNEGSKA (reference sequence). The CDR3 consists of 17 residues. The junction had 8 bases not matched to a gene; V was cut back by 3 bases and J by 0 bases. DNA for the CDR3: TGCAGTGCTAGTAGCCATGGACTAGCGACGAACACCGGGGAGCTGTTTTTT. Translated, it gives CSASSHGLATNTGELFF.

This clonotype was seen more than once but under ten times. The chain has TRBV12-3 or TRBV12-4 and TRBJ1-1; D unresolved. V lost 1 base and J lost 11, with 20 bases in between. CDR3 length: 15 residues. DNA of the CDR3: TGTGCCAGCAGTTTAGGAGCTAACGGGCGAGGTTTGGCTTTCTTT. Translated: CASSLGANGRGLAFF.

This clonotype was picked up a small number of times. This sequence joins TRBV7-9 and TRBJ2-6; the D is unclear. The length of the CDR3 is 14 residues. From germline, CDR1 is SEHNR and CDR2 FQNEAQ (reference sequence). Trimming removed 7 bases from V and 0 bases from J, with 7 bases in between. CDR3 residues: CASNIDSGANVLTF. The CDR3, as DNA: TGTGCCAGCAACATAGACTCTGGGGCCAACGTCCTGACTTTC.

V is TRBV9 and J is TRBJ1-1, with 7 bases fitting TRBD1. Germline loops: CDR1 SGDLS, CDR2 YYNGEE. Unmatched junction bases numbered 7, after V lost 4 bases and J lost 1 base. This CDR3 spans 15 amino acids. CDR3: CASSPRQGWNTEAFF. Here the CDR3 DNA reads TGTGCCAGCAGCCCCCGACAGGGTTGGAACACTGAAGCTTTCTTT. Looking up the rest from reference TRBV9 and TRBJ1-1 gives the full variable domain: DSGVTQTPKHLITATGQRVTLRCSPRSGDLSVYWYQQSLDQGLQFLIQYYNGEERAKGNILERFSAQQFPDLHSELNLSSLELGDSALYFCASSPRQGWNTEAFFGQGTRLTVV.

The chain recombines TRBV19 with TRBJ1-6; perhaps TRBD1 as D (6 bases). V gave up 2 bases and J gave up 8 bases, with 10 bases separating them. Germline values: CDR1 LNHDA, CDR2 SQIVND (reference sequence). The CDR3 is made up of 14 amino acids. CDR3 nucleotides: TGTGCCAGTAGTATAAAGGACAGTTATTCACCCCTCCACTTT. Translation gives CASSIKDSYSPLHF.

V is TRBV7-9 and J is TRBJ2-7; TRBD1 aligns across 10 bases. Unmatched junction bases numbered 6, after V lost 5 bases and J lost 2 bases. The germline CDR1 and CDR2 sequences are SEHNR and FQNEAQ (reference sequence). The CDR3 loop spans 15 amino acids. The CDR3 DNA follows: TGTGCCAGCAGCATGGGACAGGGGCCTACCTACGAGCAGTACTTC. Translated, it gives CASSMGQGPTYEQYF.

This clonotype was seen more than once but under ten times. The chain combines TRBV27 with TRBJ1-5; D gene uncertain. The CDR3 contains 19 residues. Germline V gives CDR1 MNHEY, CDR2 SMNVEV (reference sequence). Trimming pared 4 bases from V and 1 base from J, leaving 23 bases between. The CDR3 protein is CASSSRWAQETKSNQPQHF. The DNA of the CDR3 is TGTGCCAGCAGTTCCCGATGGGCCCAGGAAACTAAGAGCAATCAGCCCCAGCATTTT.

The V and J genes are TRBV28 and TRBJ1-6; TRBD1 matches at 9 bases. V shed 4 bases and J 9 bases; nucleotides not matched to a gene: 10. The CDR3 covers 16 residues. Per the germline V gene, CDR1 is MDHEN and CDR2 is SYDVKM. The CDR3 region is CASSSKTGGKGSPLHF. Written as DNA, the CDR3 is TGTGCCAGCAGTTCAAAGACAGGGGGAAAGGGTTCACCCCTCCACTTT.

This clonotype appeared a few times. The chain is built from TRBV19 and TRBJ2-5; 10 bases are a match to TRBD2. V shed 5 bases and J 1 base; nucleotides not matched to a gene: 7. Germline lookup yields CDR1 LNHDA and CDR2 SQIVND (reference sequence). The CDR3 loop spans 16 amino acids. This CDR3 is CASSPASGSIQETQYF. DNA of the CDR3: TGTGCCAGTAGTCCAGCTAGCGGGAGTATCCAAGAGACCCAGTACTTC.

This chain joins TRBV19 and TRBJ2-5, with D possibly being TRBD2 (5 bases). In germline, CDR1 is LNHDA, CDR2 SQIVND (reference sequence). Trimming took off 3 bases at V and 0 bases at J, with 11 bases between the two ends. CDR3 length equals 15 residues. The CDR3 is CASSIWRADQETQYF. The CDR3 DNA sequence: TGTGCCAGTAGTATTTGGCGGGCGGACCAAGAGACCCAGTACTTC. The complete variable domain, with remaining parts taken from reference TRBV19 and TRBJ2-5, reads DGGITQSPKYLFRKEGQNVTLSCEQNLNHDAMYWYRQDPGQGLRLIYYSQIVNDFQKGDIAEGYSVSREKKESFPLTVTSAQKNPTAFYLCASSIWRADQETQYFGPGTRLLVL.

The V gene is TRBV5-1, the J gene TRBJ1-6; D unresolved. Trimming stripped 4 bases from V and 7 bases from J, with 12 bases between. This CDR3 is built from 14 residues. The V gene's germline CDR1 is SGHRS and CDR2 YFSETQ. The CDR3 DNA is TGCGCCAGCAGCCTCCGGGCCCTAAATTCACCCCTCCACTTT. It yields the protein CASSLRALNSPLHF.

This clonotype has just a few counts. V gene TRBV7-2 combines with J gene TRBJ1-5; D is ambiguous. The CDR3 has 12 amino acids. V lost 1 base and J 7 bases, leaving 5 bases between the germline ends. CDR1 is SGHTA and CDR2 is FQGNSA in the germline V gene. CDR3 protein: CASSLGGQPQHF. CDR3 DNA sequence: TGTGCCAGCAGCTTAGGAGGGCAGCCCCAGCATTTT.

This clonotype was detected a few times. The rearrangement links TRBV7-6 to TRBJ2-3, with 10 bases lining up with TRBD2. V was pared by 5 bases and J by 0 bases, with 11 bases of the junction left unmatched. CDR1 is SGHVS, CDR2 FNYEAQ, per germline. The CDR3 has 18 residues. The CDR3 is CASSRQPSSGRSTDTQYF. CDR3 sequence (DNA): TGTGCCAGCAGCCGCCAACCGTCTAGCGGGAGAAGCACAGATACGCAGTATTTT.

CDR3 region: CASSTDRVSTDTQYF. The CDR3 nucleotides are TGTGCCAGCAGTACGGACAGGGTGTCCACAGATACGCAGTATTTT. The chain carries TRBV27 and TRBJ2-3, with 8 bases lining up with TRBD1. The length of the CDR3 is 15 residues. Germline V gene lookup returns CDR1 MNHEY and CDR2 SMNVEV (reference sequence). V lost 5 bases and J lost 2; bases outside the gene matches: 6.

This clonotype is medium-sized within its sample. The chain carries TRBV20-1 and TRBJ2-1; TRBD2 aligns across 9 bases. V lost 6 bases, J lost 3 bases, and 6 bases stayed unmatched. The CDR3 has 14 amino acids. The germline CDR1 and CDR2 sequences are DFQATT and SNEGSKA (reference sequence). CDR3 sequence (DNA): TGCAGTGCCCGAGCGGGAGGCCACTACAATGAGCAGTTCTTC. Translated, it gives CSARAGGHYNEQFF.

This rearrangement joins TRBV20-1 to TRBJ2-7, with 7 bases lining up with TRBD2. Germline CDR1 is DFQATT and CDR2 is SNEGSKA (reference sequence). The V gene end was trimmed by 6 bases and the J gene end by 0 bases; junction bases not matched to a gene: 2. This CDR3 comprises 12 residues. The CDR3 coding sequence is TGCAGTGCCGGGACTACCTCCTACGAGCAGTACTTC. Translating gives CSAGTTSYEQYF.

This clonotype was found a few times. The V and J genes are TRBV18 and TRBJ1-1, with no clear D. The CDR3 has 14 residues. Germline assignment: CDR1 KGHSH and CDR2 LQKENI. The V end was cut by 3 bases, the J end by 1 base, with 9 bases between. The CDR3 loop is CASSPSLGNTEAFF. The CDR3 DNA reads as TGTGCCAGCTCACCTTCTCTAGGGAACACTGAAGCTTTCTTT.

By share of the sample, this clonotype is medium-sized. V and J are TRBV28 and TRBJ1-1, with TRBD1 matching 7 bases. The CDR3 loop spans 17 amino acids. CDR1 and CDR2 (germline): MDHEN, SYDVKM. The J segment lost 5 bases and the V segment lost 5 bases, leaving 17 bases of the junction unmatched. CDR3 nucleotide sequence: TGTGCCAGCAGTCGACAGTGGGGGGCAGGGGGAGAGACTGAAGCTTTCTTT. The encoded protein is CASSRQWGAGGETEAFF. Supplemented by reference TRBV28 and TRBJ1-1, the full variable domain reads DVKVTQSSRYLVKRTGEKVFLECVQDMDHENMFWYRQDPGLGLRLIYFSYDVKMKEKGDIPEGYSVSREKKERFSLILESASTNQTSMYLCASSRQWGAGGETEAFFGQGTRLTVV.

This clonotype counts as medium-sized. J is TRBJ1-6 and V is TRBV2; no clear D. Trimming removed 2 bases at V and 7 bases at J, with 9 bases between. There are 14 residues in the CDR3. The germline gives CDR1 SNHLY, CDR2 FYNNEI. CDR3 protein: CASSEFRRNSPLHF. CDR3 nucleotides: TGTGCCAGCAGTGAATTTAGGCGGAATTCACCCCTCCACTTT. Based on the CDR3 plus reference TRBV2 and TRBJ1-6, the full variable domain is EPEVTQTPSHQVTQMGQEVILRCVPISNHLYFYWYRQILGQKVEFLVSFYNNEISEKSEIFDDQFSVERPDGSNFTLKIRSTKLEDSAMYFCASSEFRRNSPLHFGNGTRLTVT.

The rearrangement links TRBV6-2 or TRBV6-3 to TRBJ2-7; 10 bases align to TRBD1. The CDR3 runs 14 residues. V gave up 3 bases and J gave up 6 bases; unmatched junction bases: 5. Germline V CDR1 and CDR2: MNHEY, SVGEGT. The CDR3 protein is CASSYGRTGGEQYF. In nucleotides, the CDR3 is TGTGCCAGCAGTTATGGGAGGACAGGGGGCGAGCAGTACTTC.

This clonotype turned up a few times. The chain joins TRBV20-1 to TRBJ2-7, with TRBD1 matching over 10 bases. This CDR3 is 13 amino acids long. CDR1 is DFQATT and CDR2 is SNEGSKA in the germline V gene (reference sequence). The trim removed 4 bases at V and 6 bases at J, leaving 6 bases unmatched. CDR3 sequence: CSATLWTGGEQYF. CDR3 coding DNA: TGCAGTGCTACATTATGGACAGGGGGCGAGCAGTACTTC.

This chain joins TRBV6-2 or TRBV6-3 and TRBJ2-7, with 9 bases matching TRBD2. J lost 4 bases, V lost 0 bases, and 4 bases had no gene match. Germline V gives CDR1 MNHEY, CDR2 SVGEGT. CDR3 length equals 15 residues. CDR3 DNA sequence: TGTGCCAGCAGTTACTCTAGCGGGAGACTTTACGAGCAGTACTTC. As protein: CASSYSSGRLYEQYF.

The chain links TRBV9 to TRBJ2-3; 8 nucleotides agree with TRBD2. Germline V gene data show CDR1 as SGDLS and CDR2 as YYNGEE. V was pared by 3 bases and J by 4 bases, with 7 bases of the junction left unmatched. This CDR3 is 15 amino acids long. CDR3 in amino acids: CASSENQREPDTQYF. In nucleotides, the CDR3 is TGTGCCAGCAGCGAAAACCAGCGGGAGCCAGATACGCAGTATTTT.

V is TRBV11-2 and J is TRBJ2-7, with D hard to call. The V end lost 4 bases, the J end lost 0 bases, and 22 bases lay between the germline ends. CDR3 size: 18 residues. The V gene's germline CDR1 is SGHAT and CDR2 FQNNGV. The CDR3 protein is CASSSPFTFLDSSYEQYF. As DNA, the CDR3 is TGTGCCAGCAGCTCCCCATTCACGTTCTTGGATAGCTCCTACGAGCAGTACTTC.